The clone carrying this T cell receptor beta chain was observed many times. Its antigen is not identified. The sample originates from a study of T cells in Graves' hyperthyroidism and ophthalmopathy. Across the study: The initial diagnosis was the point when peripheral blood was collected, ahead of any treatment.

Whole-study results and caveats: Most clonotypes expanded in thyroid above 0.001 were likewise present in blood. A model using 13 V-J features told ophthalmopathy apart from stable hyperthyroidism.

RNA transcripts served as the template for amplifying TCR beta CDR3 regions. HTBI primers drove first-round RT-PCR of the TCR CDR3. TCRdb reanalysed the multiplex PCR reads using MiXCR and keeps one entry per CDR3 protein. Of hundreds of thousands of distinct CDR3 sequences in the sample, 13% to 15% are singletons; the top ten hold 10% to 13%. Disease duration under 2 months; hyperthyroidism patients were aged 18 to 65. Sample: blood. The sequence derives from a woman aged 18-35 years with Graves' hyperthyroidism.

In DNA form, the CDR3 reads TGTGCCACCAGCAGAGATCGCGCAGAGACTGAAGCTTTCTTT. Amino acid sequence: CATSRDRAETEAFF. The rearrangement links TRBV15 to TRBJ1-1; D is unclear. CDR1 and CDR2 (germline): LNHNV, YYDKDF (reference sequence). The CDR3 consists of 14 residues. V was trimmed by 0 bases and J by 5 bases, leaving 10 bases between them.